This TCR beta chain was captured in a study of Graves' ophthalmopathy and Graves' hyperthyroidism. In the study overall: Ahead of any treatment, peripheral blood was obtained at the initial diagnosis.

Ineligible for inclusion were patients with other autoimmune diseases, uncontrolled infections, pregnancy or lactation. Physicians reached a diagnosis by relying on clinical symptoms, serum thyroxine, TRAb, thyroid ultrasound and orbital computed tomography. Investigators amplified TCR beta CDR3 regions from RNA transcripts. Amplification began with first-round RT-PCR using HTBI primers, then second-round multiplex PCR was performed. Using its own MiXCR run on the multiplex PCR reads, TCRdb lists one record per CDR3 protein. Seen here are about 620,000 distinct CDR3 sequences, 22% observed once, and the top ten hold roughly 6.9%. V lost 7 bases and J lost 3, with 13 bases in between. The CDR3 contains 13 residues. Germline assignment: CDR1 SGHTA and CDR2 FQGNSA. This clonotype has a count of ten or more. Its antigen is not identified. Whole-study results and caveats: Blood also carried most expanded thyroid clonotypes exceeding 0.001 frequency.

The rearrangement links TRBV7-2 to TRBJ2-7; D possibly corresponds to TRBD2 (5 bases). The origin of this receptor is a woman younger than 35 with stable Graves' hyperthyroidism. Some clones in this sample may be carry-over from other donors' samples. Sequenced input: peripheral blood. For the CDR3, the DNA is TGTGCCAGCAACAACGGACTGGGCTACGAGCAGTACTTC. Protein sequence: CASNNGLGYEQYF.